These T cell receptor beta chains were read from a single sample in a study of technical replicates of blood from several donors. Generated by immunoSEQ multiplex PCR, the TCRdb table keeps only in-frame clones and is missing some. Counted here are about 87,000 clones, about 95% occurring once; the ten biggest clones make up 0.34%. The sequenced sample was T cells isolated from PBMCs. These receptors were obtained from a human donor in good health. Both conserved end residues are part of each CDR3. D genes are given only for firm matches. Clone size is not always given. Where it is, it says once, few, many or a class for expanded clones.

clone size	V gene	D gene	J gene	CDR3 DNA	CDR3 protein
.	TRBV6-9	.	TRBJ2-7	TGTGCCAGCAGCCCCCACAGGGTAAGGGAGCAGTACTTC	CASSPHRVREQYF
.	TRBV6-5	TRBD1	TRBJ1-2	TGTGCCAGCAGTACCGGGACAGCCACCTATGGCTACACCTTC	CASSTGTATYGYTF
.	TRBV7-9	.	TRBJ2-5	TGTGCCAGCAGTCCCGACAGGGAGGTGGAGACCCAGTACTTC	CASSPDREVETQYF
.	TRBV27	TRBD1	TRBJ2-7	TGTGCCAGCAGTCTACCCGGGACAGGGAGATACGAGCAGTACTTC	CASSLPGTGRYEQYF
.	TRBV27	.	TRBJ1-1	TGTGCCAGCAGCCTGATAGGGGGTGAAGCTTTCTTT	CASSLIGGEAFF
.	TRBV5-1	TRBD1	TRBJ2-3	TGCGCCAGCAGCCCTTTTGGGACAGGGGGAACAGATACGCAGTATTTT	CASSPFGTGGTDTQYF
.	TRBV4-1	TRBD2	TRBJ2-7	TGCGCCAGCAGCCAAGGGACTAGCATCGACGAGCAGTACTTC	CASSQGTSIDEQYF
.	TRBV28	TRBD2	TRBJ2-7	TGTGCCAGCAGTCCCCGCGCGATAGCGGGATTCCTCGAGCAGTACTTC	CASSPRAIAGFLEQYF
.	TRBV15	TRBD1	TRBJ2-7	TGTGCCACCAGCAGGAGCTGGACAGGGTCGACCAACGAGCAGTACTTC	CATSRSWTGSTNEQYF
.	TRBV5-1	.	TRBJ1-4	TGCGCCAGCAGCGTCCGTCCGGGGTTTAATGAAAAACTGTTTTTT	CASSVRPGFNEKLFF
.	TRBV6-5	.	TRBJ1-1	TGTGCCAGCAGTACCTGGGGCCTGAGGACTGAAGCTTTCTTT	CASSTWGLRTEAFF
.	TRBV6-1	.	TRBJ2-4	TGTGCCAGCAGTGAAGTGGAGGACCGGGAGTGCTACTTC	CASSEVEDRECYF
once	TRBV10-2	TRBD1	TRBJ1-1	TGCGCCAGCAGTGAGTCGTGGGACAGGGGGAATAGAGGCACTGAAGCTTTCTTT	CASSESWDRGNRGTEAFF
.	TRBV29-1	.	TRBJ2-1	TGCAGCGTCCGAGGCCGGGAGAGCTCCTACAATGAGCAGTTCTTC	CSVRGRESSYNEQFF
.	TRBV12-5	.	TRBJ2-1	TGTGCTAGTGGTCTGACTAGCAATGAGCAGTTCTTC	CASGLTSNEQFF
.	TRBV19	.	TRBJ2-7	TGTGCCAGTAGTATAGATGTGACAGAAAGTGGGTACGAGCAGTACTTC	CASSIDVTESGYEQYF
.	TRBV20-1	.	TRBJ2-7	TGCAGTGCTAGAGTCCCCCCGTTACAGTACTTC	CSARVPPLQYF
.	TRBV27	TRBD2	TRBJ2-3	TGTGCCAGCAGTTCTTCCAGCGGGAGGGCGCAGTATTTT	CASSSSSGRAQYF
.	TRBV30	.	TRBJ1-2	TGTGCCTGGAATGTCTTTAGAGGGCCAACGGTCTATGGCTACACCTTC	CAWNVFRGPTVYGYTF
.	TRBV7-9	.	TRBJ1-1	TGTGCCAGCAGCTTAGGGCAGGGTAACACTGAAGCTTTCTTT	CASSLGQGNTEAFF
.	TRBV27	.	TRBJ1-2	TGTGCCAGCAGTTCTCCCGCCCAGGGGAAAATCGGCTACACCTTC	CASSSPAQGKIGYTF
.	TRBV30	TRBD1	TRBJ2-2	TGTGCCTGGAGTCAAGACAGGGGAGGTGTAGGCGGGGAGCTGTTTTTT	CAWSQDRGGVGGELFF
.	TRBV7-8	TRBD2	TRBJ2-5	TGTGCCAGCATTTCTAGCGGGCTTAAACAAGAGACCCAGTACTTC	CASISSGLKQETQYF
.	TRBV4-1	.	TRBJ1-4	TGCGCCAGCAGCCACCAAAATGAAAAACTGTTTTTT	CASSHQNEKLFF
.	TRBV2	TRBD2	TRBJ2-3	TGTGCCATCCCTGGGAGGGACTTTGAAAACACAGATACGCAGTATTTT	CAIPGRDFENTDTQYF